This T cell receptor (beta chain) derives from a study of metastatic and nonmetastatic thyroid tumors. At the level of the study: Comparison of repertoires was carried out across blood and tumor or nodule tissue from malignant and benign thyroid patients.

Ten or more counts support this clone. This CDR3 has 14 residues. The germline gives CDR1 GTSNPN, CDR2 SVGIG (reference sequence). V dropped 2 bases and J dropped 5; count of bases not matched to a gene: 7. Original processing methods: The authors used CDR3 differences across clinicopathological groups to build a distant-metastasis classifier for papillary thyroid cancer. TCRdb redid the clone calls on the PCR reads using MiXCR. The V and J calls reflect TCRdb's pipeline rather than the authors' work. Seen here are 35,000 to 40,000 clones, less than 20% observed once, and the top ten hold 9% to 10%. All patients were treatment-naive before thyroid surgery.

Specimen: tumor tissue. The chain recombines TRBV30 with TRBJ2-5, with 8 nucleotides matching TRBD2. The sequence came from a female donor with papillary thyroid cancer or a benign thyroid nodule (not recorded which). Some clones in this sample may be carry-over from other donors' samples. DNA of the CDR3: TGTGCCTGGAGTTTGGCGGGAGGTTGGGAGACCCAGTACTTC. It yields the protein CAWSLAGGWETQYF.